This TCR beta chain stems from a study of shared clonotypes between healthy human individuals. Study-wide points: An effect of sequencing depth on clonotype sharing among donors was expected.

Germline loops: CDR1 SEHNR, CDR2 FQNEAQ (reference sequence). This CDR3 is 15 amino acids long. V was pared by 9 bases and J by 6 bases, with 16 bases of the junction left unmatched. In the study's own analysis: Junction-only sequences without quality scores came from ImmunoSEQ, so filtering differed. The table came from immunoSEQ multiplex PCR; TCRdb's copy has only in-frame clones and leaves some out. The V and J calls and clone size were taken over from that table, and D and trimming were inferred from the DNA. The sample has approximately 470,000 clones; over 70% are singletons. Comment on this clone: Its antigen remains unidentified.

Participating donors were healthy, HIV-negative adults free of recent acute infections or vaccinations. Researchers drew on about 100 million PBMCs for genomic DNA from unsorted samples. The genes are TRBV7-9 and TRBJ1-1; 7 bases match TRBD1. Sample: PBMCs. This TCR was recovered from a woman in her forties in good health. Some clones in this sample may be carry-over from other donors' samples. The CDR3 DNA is TGTGCCAGAAGCCTATTAGACAGGGCGTGGGCTGAAGCTTTCTTT. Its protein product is CARSLLDRAWAEAFF.